Following are 7 T cell receptor beta chains from one sample sequenced in a study of T cell responses to AZD1222 COVID-19 vaccine. Only in-frame clones appear in the TCRdb table, and some are missing; sequencing was by immunoSEQ multiplex PCR. The data contain about 180,000 clones, about 88% of them singletons. The sample consisted of peripheral blood, taken on day 0 of AZD1222 vaccination. The receptors were sampled from an adult in good health.

V usage is TRBV7-6 and J usage is TRBJ2-3, with 8 bases fitting TRBD2. This CDR3 comprises 18 residues. The germline CDR1 and CDR2 sequences are SGHVS and FNYEAQ. The V gene end was trimmed by 5 bases and the J gene end by 3 bases; junction bases not matched to a gene: 16. CDR3 sequence reads: CASSTVGGGSLSTDTQYF. In DNA, the CDR3 is TGTGCCAGCAGCACCGTCGGGGGGGGCTCTCTCTCAACAGATACGCAGTATTTT.

The chain is built from TRBV11-3 and TRBJ2-5; D is unresolved. The CDR3 extends over 14 amino acids. From germline, CDR1 is SGHNT and CDR2 YENEEA. V lost 4 bases, J lost 7 bases, and 16 bases lay in between. The CDR3 protein is CASSSASNSGTQYF. The CDR3 coding sequence is TGTGCCAGCAGCTCCGCTTCTAATTCTGGGACCCAGTACTTC.

The CDR3 is CASSLYSGRGEQYF. The CDR3 DNA is TGTGCCAGCAGCTTGTATAGCGGGAGGGGGGAGCAGTACTTC. This chain joins TRBV7-2 and TRBJ2-7; 11 bases are shared with TRBD2. Germline V gene lookup returns CDR1 SGHTA and CDR2 FQGNSA. The CDR3 length is 14 residues. V shed 3 bases and J 7 bases; nucleotides not matched to a gene: 5.

The rearrangement links TRBV10-3 to TRBJ1-5, with D unclear. The CDR3 loop spans 16 amino acids. Trimming cost V 0 bases and J 2 bases, with 11 bases left between them. Germline V gene lookup returns CDR1 ENHRY and CDR2 SYGVKD. Written as DNA, the CDR3 is TGTGCCATCAGTGAGTCTACGGGAAGAGGCAATCAGCCCCAGCATTTT. Its protein is CAISESTGRGNQPQHF.

This clone was recorded only once. In DNA, the CDR3 is TGTGCCTGGAAAGGCGCAACTAATGAAAAACTGTTTTTT. This translates into CAWKGATNEKLFF. V gene TRBV30 combines with J gene TRBJ1-4; D is unclear. The CDR3 length is 13 residues. The germline gives CDR1 GTSNPN, CDR2 SVGIG (reference sequence). V dropped 4 bases and J dropped 0 bases, with 6 bases sitting between them.

The genes are TRBV10-3 and TRBJ2-5; a possible D gene is TRBD1 (5 bases). Looked up from germline, CDR1 is ENHRY and CDR2 is SYGVKD. V lost 7 bases and J lost 0, with 6 bases in between. The CDR3 runs 12 residues. CDR3: CAIKGDQETQYF. The CDR3 region has the DNA TGTGCCATCAAAGGGGACCAAGAGACCCAGTACTTC.

This clone has only one observation. V usage is TRBV5-1 and J usage is TRBJ1-3; TRBD1 might be the D (5 bases). Trimming removed 7 bases at V and 0 bases at J, with 14 bases between. The CDR3 length is 15 residues. Germline V lookup: CDR1 SGHRS, CDR2 YFSETQ. The chain's CDR3 is CASARDGRSGNTIYF. CDR3 nucleotide sequence: TGCGCCAGCGCCCGGGACGGACGCTCTGGAAACACCATATATTTT.